The rows below give T cell receptor beta chains drawn from one sample of a study of cytomegalovirus exposure and HLA in healthy donors. Libraries were prepared by immunoSEQ multiplex PCR; TCRdb keeps only in-frame clonotypes and omits some of them. The table records some 40,000 clones, about 80% of them present only once. Material for sequencing was PBMCs. All receptors derive from a woman under 30 in good health and CMV-seropositive. Both conserved end residues are trimmed from each CDR3.

J gene: TRBJ2-1
V gene: TRBV28
CDR3 protein: ASLPPGPGAEQF

J gene: TRBJ2-7
V gene: TRBV29-1
CDR3 protein: SVAPSDRGAWEQY

J gene: TRBJ2-1
V gene: TRBV4-3
CDR3 protein: ASSQDEWREGYNEQF

J gene: TRBJ1-6
V gene: TRBV6-6
CDR3 protein: ASSYGDRLGSPLH

J gene: TRBJ2-5
V gene: TRBV7-9
CDR3 protein: ASSLDIGAGEQY

J gene: TRBJ2-3
V gene: TRBV21-1
CDR3 protein: ASSAVWERTDTQY

J gene: TRBJ1-2
V gene: TRBV5-4
CDR3 protein: ASSLEQQSYGYT

J gene: TRBJ1-1
V gene: TRBV7-9
CDR3 protein: ASSLEPQGATEAF

J gene: TRBJ2-7
V gene: TRBV4-1
CDR3 protein: ASSTQTAEQY

J gene: TRBJ1-2
V gene: TRBV2
CDR3 protein: ASRSDSYDYT

J gene: TRBJ2-2
V gene: TRBV5-6
CDR3 protein: ASSFFEGANTGELF

J gene: TRBJ2-2
V gene: TRBV19
CDR3 protein: ASTTAGGSTGELF

J gene: TRBJ1-6
V gene: TRBV28
CDR3 protein: ASSPPSGSSALH

J gene: TRBJ1-2
V gene: TRBV2
CDR3 protein: ASSATEYGYT

J gene: TRBJ1-2
V gene: TRBV15
CDR3 protein: ATSRERNLKGYGYT

J gene: TRBJ2-5
V gene: TRBV4-3
CDR3 protein: ASSQNQGAAETQY

J gene: TRBJ2-1
V gene: TRBV18
CDR3 protein: ASSPRGREQF

J gene: TRBJ2-3
V gene: TRBV27
CDR3 protein: ASSPIAGTSTDTQY

J gene: TRBJ2-5
V gene: TRBV7-9
CDR3 protein: ASSPWTSGGQETQY

J gene: TRBJ1-3
V gene: TRBV6-5
CDR3 protein: ASSRGTGTGNTIY